This T cell receptor beta chain was sequenced in a study of beta chain features in type 1 diabetes. Of the isolated RNA, all was reverse transcribed, and so the sequenced material was expressed TCRB transcripts. The repertoire was sequenced with immunoSEQ multiplex PCR; TCRdb's copy has only in-frame clones and lacks some. The data contain about 170,000 clones, approximately 7.8% of them seen just once; the ten biggest clones take up around 0.94%. This clone has just a few counts. The antigen remains undetermined. Via CD45RO/CCR7/CD25/CD127/CD95/CD27, cells of the CD4+ naive, central memory, regulatory and stem cell-like memory subsets were sorted. The trim removed 0 bases at V and 9 bases at J, leaving 3 bases unmatched. Per germline, CDR1 SGHTS and CDR2 YDEGEE. This CDR3 spans 13 amino acids. Study conclusions and caveats: There was a moderate but significant shortening of TCRB CDR3s in all four CD4+ subsets of Type 1 diabetes patients.

Material for sequencing was central memory CD4+ T cells from blood. This receptor was identified in a woman aged 40 to 50 with type 1 diabetes. V and J are TRBV5-8 and TRBJ1-5, with 7 nucleotides matching TRBD1. This CDR3 is CASSLGWDRPQHF. DNA of the CDR3: TGTGCCAGCAGCTTGGGGTGGGACAGGCCCCAGCATTTT.